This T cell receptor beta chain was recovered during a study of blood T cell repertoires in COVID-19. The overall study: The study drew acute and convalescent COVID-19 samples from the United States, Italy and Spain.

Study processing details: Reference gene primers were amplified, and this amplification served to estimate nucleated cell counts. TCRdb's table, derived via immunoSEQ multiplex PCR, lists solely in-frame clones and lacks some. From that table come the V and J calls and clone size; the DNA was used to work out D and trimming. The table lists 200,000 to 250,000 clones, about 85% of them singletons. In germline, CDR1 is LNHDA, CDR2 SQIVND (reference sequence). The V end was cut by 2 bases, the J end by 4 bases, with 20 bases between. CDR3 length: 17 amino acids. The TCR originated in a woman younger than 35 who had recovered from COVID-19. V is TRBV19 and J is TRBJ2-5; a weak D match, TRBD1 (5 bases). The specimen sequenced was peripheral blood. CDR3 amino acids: CASSIRGEAGRGETQYF. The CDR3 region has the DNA TGTGCCAGTAGTATAAGAGGTGAGGCAGGGCGAGGAGAGACCCAGTACTTC.